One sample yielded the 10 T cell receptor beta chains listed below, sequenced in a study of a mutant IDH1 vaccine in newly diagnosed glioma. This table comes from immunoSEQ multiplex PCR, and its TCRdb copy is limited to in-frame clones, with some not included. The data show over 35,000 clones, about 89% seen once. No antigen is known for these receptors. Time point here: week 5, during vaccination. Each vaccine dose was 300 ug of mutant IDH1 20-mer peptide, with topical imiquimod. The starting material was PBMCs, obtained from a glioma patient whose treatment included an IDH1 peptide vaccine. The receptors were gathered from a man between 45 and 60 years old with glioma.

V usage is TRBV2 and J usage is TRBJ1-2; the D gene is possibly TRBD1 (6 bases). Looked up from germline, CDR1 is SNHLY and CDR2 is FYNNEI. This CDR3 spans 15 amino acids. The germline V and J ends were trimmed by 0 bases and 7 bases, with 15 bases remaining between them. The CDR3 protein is CASSEAGRGGIGYTF. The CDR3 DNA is TGTGCCAGCAGTGAAGCTGGCAGGGGCGGGATTGGCTACACCTTC.

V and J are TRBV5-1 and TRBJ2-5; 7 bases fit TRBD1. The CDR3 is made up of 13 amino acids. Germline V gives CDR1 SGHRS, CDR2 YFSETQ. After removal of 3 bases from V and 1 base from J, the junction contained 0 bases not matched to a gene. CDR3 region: CASSWTGQETQYF. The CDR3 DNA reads TGCGCCAGCAGCTGGACAGGCCAAGAGACCCAGTACTTC.

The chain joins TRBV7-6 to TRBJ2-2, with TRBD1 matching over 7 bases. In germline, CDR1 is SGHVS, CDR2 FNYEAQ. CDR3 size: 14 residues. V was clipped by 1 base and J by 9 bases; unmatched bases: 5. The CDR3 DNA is TGTGCCAGCAGCTTAGTTCACAGGGGAAGGGAGCTGTTTTTT. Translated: CASSLVHRGRELFF.

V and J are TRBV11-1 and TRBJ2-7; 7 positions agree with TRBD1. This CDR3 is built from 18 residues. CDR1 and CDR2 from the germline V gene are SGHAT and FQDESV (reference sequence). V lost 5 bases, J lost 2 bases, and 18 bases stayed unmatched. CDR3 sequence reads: CASSHPTPWGTATYEQYF. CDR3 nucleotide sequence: TGTGCCAGCAGCCACCCAACACCGTGGGGGACAGCGACCTACGAGCAGTACTTC.

This CDR3 reads CASSPTGNQPQHF. The DNA of the CDR3 is TGTGCCAGCAGCCCGACAGGGAATCAGCCCCAGCATTTT. This chain uses TRBV12-1 with TRBJ1-5; the table's D call, TRBD1, was not checked against the DNA. TRBV12-1 is a pseudogene. This CDR3 has 13 residues.

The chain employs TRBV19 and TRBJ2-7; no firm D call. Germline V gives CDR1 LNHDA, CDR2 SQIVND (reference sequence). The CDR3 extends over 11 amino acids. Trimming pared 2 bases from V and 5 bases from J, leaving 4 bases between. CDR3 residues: CASSIMDEQYF. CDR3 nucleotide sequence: TGTGCCAGTAGTATAATGGACGAGCAGTACTTC.

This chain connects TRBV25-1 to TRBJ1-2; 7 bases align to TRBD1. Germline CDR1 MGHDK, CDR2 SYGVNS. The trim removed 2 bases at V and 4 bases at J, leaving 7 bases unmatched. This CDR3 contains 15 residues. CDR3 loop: CASSEHGQVPYGYTF. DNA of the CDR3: TGTGCCAGCAGTGAACACGGACAGGTCCCCTATGGCTACACCTTC.

As DNA, the CDR3 is TGTGCCAGCAGCTTGGGGCCCGGCGGTAACACTGAAGCTTTCTTT. Its protein product is CASSLGPGGNTEAFF. The chain links TRBV5-5 to TRBJ1-1; D call uncertain. Germline V lookup: CDR1 SGHKS, CDR2 YYEKEE (reference sequence). Trimming took 0 bases from V and 2 from J, leaving 11 bases between them. The CDR3 is 15 residues long.

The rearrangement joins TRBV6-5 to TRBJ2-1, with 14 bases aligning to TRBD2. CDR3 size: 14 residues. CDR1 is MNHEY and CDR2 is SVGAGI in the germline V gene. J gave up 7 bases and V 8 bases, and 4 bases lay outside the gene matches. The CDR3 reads CASGGLAGANEQFF. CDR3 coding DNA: TGTGCCAGCGGGGGACTAGCGGGAGCGAATGAGCAGTTCTTC.

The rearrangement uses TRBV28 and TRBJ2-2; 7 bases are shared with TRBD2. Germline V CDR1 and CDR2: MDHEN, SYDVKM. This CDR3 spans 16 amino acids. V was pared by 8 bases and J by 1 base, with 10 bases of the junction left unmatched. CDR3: CASHGAGVGNTGELFF. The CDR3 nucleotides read TGTGCCAGCCATGGGGCGGGAGTGGGGAACACCGGGGAGCTGTTTTTT.